The entry below gives a single T cell receptor beta chain sequence along with its context. This clonotype was seen a handful of times. The specificity of this receptor is unknown. No base qualities exist here, and no much larger clone lies one base off it. Sequences LNHDA (CDR1) and SQIVND (CDR2) are obtained from the germline V gene (reference sequence). From its cysteine to its phenylalanine, the CDR3 spans 13 amino acids. Solely the CDR3 DNA is kept, with 39 bases framed from the first base. V was cut back by 5 bases and J by 6 bases, leaving a gap of 14 bases between them. These data belong to a study of response to subunit inactivated influenza vaccine (dated by TCRdb to between 2017 and 2018). Background for the entire study: The study used deep quantitative T cell receptor repertoire profiling to track responses to a trivalent subunit inactivated influenza vaccine.

The method was RT-PCR. The sequencer listed for this sample is Illumina HiSeq 2500. The public reads were quality trimmed at Q25 with fastp and then assembled into clones with MiXCR by TCRdb, keeping productive beta chains. A single entry per CDR3 protein holds the most common genes and DNA from its merged rows. In this sample the table shows fewer than 250,000 distinct CDR3 sequences, 13% to 15% of which occur a single time. The ten largest clones represent about a quarter of the sample. Overall results and qualifications from the work: According to the authors, only a limited number of new T cells may be recruited by each seasonal influenza vaccination.

Recombination linked TRBV19 to TRBJ2-7, and TRBD2 may be the D gene, going by 6 matching bases. Material: CD8+ T cells sorted from PBMCs, obtained roughly 5 days after vaccination. This TCR was sampled from a man aged 45 to 65 who received an inactivated influenza vaccine. Donor details come from another sample of the same person, matched by shared clones. CDR3 protein: CASSDSRLVEQYF. The bases are TGTGCCAGTAGTGACTCAAGACTAGTCGAGCAGTACTTC.